Sequencing of this T cell receptor (beta chain) was carried out in a study of shared clonotypes between healthy human individuals. Naive-designated CD8 cells lacked CD45RO, were positively enriched for CCR7, and omitted terminally differentiated effector memory CD45RA+ cells. V shed 3 bases and J 1 base; nucleotides not matched to a gene: 8. From germline, CDR1 is MGHDK and CDR2 SYGVNS. The CDR3 is 17 residues long. Sorted-subset replicate PCRs used around 200 ng of genomic DNA. This amount corresponded to 30,000 to 35,000 T cell genomes. The assay was immunoSEQ multiplex PCR, and TCRdb's table has in-frame clones only and misses some. The sample carries 2 million or so clones, roughly 94% recorded once.

The receptor's source is a man between 18 and 35 years old in good health. The sample comprised naive CD8+ T cells sorted from blood. The rearrangement uses TRBV25-1 and TRBJ2-1; 8 nucleotides line up with TRBD1. CDR3 residues: CASSDTAGGRSYNEQFF. The DNA of the CDR3 is TGTGCCAGCAGTGATACAGCAGGGGGCAGATCCTACAATGAGCAGTTCTTC.